The 3 T cell receptor beta chains below come from one sample, sequenced in a study of OX40 agonist ivuxolimab in advanced cancers. The table came from immunoSEQ multiplex PCR; TCRdb's copy has only in-frame clones and leaves some out. The repertoire consists of about 100,000 clones, with roughly four fifths occurring once and the leading ten covering approximately 5.5%. Specimen: CD4+ or CD8+ T cells sorted from blood, collected in a trial of the OX40 agonist ivuxolimab. The receptor source for this set is an adult with an advanced solid tumor such as melanoma, head and neck, liver or kidney cancer.

The chain employs TRBV7-9 and TRBJ1-2; TRBD1 aligns across 10 bases. CDR1 is SEHNR and CDR2 is FQNEAQ in the germline V gene (reference sequence). The CDR3 consists of 15 residues. V shed 8 bases, J shed 4 bases, and the junction held 10 bases outside the gene matches. The CDR3 DNA reads as TGTGCCAGCTCGGGAGACAGGGGGCTAATCTATGGCTACACCTTC. It specifies CASSGDRGLIYGYTF.

The genes are TRBV18 and TRBJ2-3; D might be TRBD2 (5 bases). The CDR3 runs 13 residues. V gave up 4 bases and J gave up 4 bases, with 9 bases separating them. The V gene's germline CDR1 is KGHSH and CDR2 LQKENI. CDR3 sequence reads: CASSLAFADTQYF. CDR3 nucleotide sequence: TGTGCCAGCTCACTAGCGTTTGCAGATACGCAGTATTTT.

The V call is TRBV19, the J call TRBJ2-3; tentative D call: TRBD2 (6 bases). Germline V gene lookup returns CDR1 LNHDA and CDR2 SQIVND (reference sequence). The length of the CDR3 is 14 residues. V gave up 4 bases and J gave up 6 bases, with 14 bases separating them. This chain's CDR3 is CASSKGTVGDTQYF. The CDR3 coding sequence is TGTGCCAGTAGTAAGGGGACTGTGGGGGATACGCAGTATTTT.